The 30 T cell receptor beta chains below all came from one sample that was sequenced in a study of CD8 T cells in ankylosing spondylitis. Findings and caveats of the study: Seemingly distinctive of ankylosing spondylitis blood was a TCR beta motif formed by eight highly homologous variants.

Each CDR3 protein is one row after TCRdb ran MiXCR on the 5' RACE reads. The repertoire holds around 490,000 distinct CDR3 sequences, with about 5.7% as singletons. Antigens of these TCRs are unknown. Sequenced: blood, either unsorted or a sorted T cell fraction (not recorded which). These receptors were collected from a male donor with ankylosing spondylitis.

This clonotype was found many times. The CDR3, as DNA: TGCAGTGCTAGAGGCCTAGGGACAGGGCTCTCCTACGAGCAGTACTTC. It specifies CSARGLGTGLSYEQYF. The chain uses TRBV20-1 and TRBJ2-7, with 9 positions matching TRBD1. V shed 1 base and J 0 bases; nucleotides not matched to a gene: 7. The CDR3 loop spans 16 amino acids. Germline CDR1 DFQATT, CDR2 SNEGSKA (reference sequence).

This sequence joins TRBV5-1 and TRBJ1-1; TRBD1 agrees at 8 bases. This CDR3 region has 16 residues. The V gene's germline CDR1 is SGHRS and CDR2 YFSETQ. With 5 bases clipped from V and 2 bases from J, the junction kept 11 bases outside the gene matches. The CDR3 DNA sequence: TGCGCCAGCAGTCCCGGACAGGGATCCAGAAACACTGAAGCTTTCTTT. Translating it yields CASSPGQGSRNTEAFF.

There are many counts of this clonotype. This chain connects TRBV12-3 or TRBV12-4 to TRBJ1-1; D remains unclear. Between the trimmed V and J ends, which lost 10 bases and 2 bases, there was a span of 11 bases. This CDR3 has 12 residues. The CDR3 coding sequence is TGTGCCACAAGTAAGGGCAACACTGAAGCTTTCTTT. Residues: CATSKGNTEAFF.

In its sample, this clonotype was seen many times. The V call is TRBV5-1, the J call TRBJ1-4; no reliable D call. CDR1 and CDR2 from the germline V gene are SGHRS and YFSETQ. The CDR3 consists of 15 residues. V lost 4 bases and J 0 bases, leaving 10 bases between the germline ends. The CDR3 DNA sequence: TGCGCCAGCAGCGAAAGGGTTGCAACTAATGAAAAACTGTTTTTT. It encodes CASSERVATNEKLFF.

This clonotype was found many times. The rearrangement links TRBV20-1 to TRBJ2-1; 7 nucleotides agree with TRBD2. The CDR3 sequence is 13 residues long. The junction had 11 bases not matched to a gene; V was cut back by 6 bases and J by 9 bases. Germline CDR1 reads DFQATT; CDR2 reads SNEGSKA (reference sequence). The CDR3 sequence: CSARDRSGGEQFF. The CDR3 DNA sequence: TGCAGTGCCCGGGACCGCTCGGGGGGTGAGCAGTTCTTC.

This chain connects TRBV6-2 or TRBV6-3 to TRBJ2-7; TRBD1 aligns across 10 bases. CDR1 MNHEY and CDR2 SVGEGT come from the germline V gene. CDR3 length: 15 amino acids. The junction had 8 bases not matched to a gene; V was cut back by 5 bases and J by 4 bases. The CDR3 nucleotides read TGTGCCAGCAGTCGCGTCGGGACAGGGGTGTACGAGCAGTACTTC. This translates into CASSRVGTGVYEQYF.

This clonotype has ten or more counts. J is TRBJ1-1 and V is TRBV15, with D uncertain. V lost 0 bases, J lost 4 bases, and 12 bases lay in between. The CDR3 has 15 amino acids. Germline lookup yields CDR1 LNHNV and CDR2 YYDKDF (reference sequence). CDR3: CATSREAWEGTEAFF. As DNA, the CDR3 is TGTGCCACCAGCAGAGAAGCCTGGGAGGGCACTGAAGCTTTCTTT.

V and J are TRBV15 and TRBJ2-1, with 8 bases matching TRBD2. The CDR3 length is 15 residues. Unmatched junction bases numbered 7, after V lost 7 bases and J lost 2 bases. From germline, CDR1 is LNHNV and CDR2 YYDKDF (reference sequence). CDR3 nucleotides: TGTGCCACCACCTCGGGGGGGGGGCCCTACAATGAGCAGTTCTTC. This gives the protein CATTSGGGPYNEQFF.

This clonotype was seen ten or more times. V usage is TRBV4-3 and J usage is TRBJ2-3; weak D call: TRBD1 (5 bases). Germline CDR1 reads LGHNA; CDR2 reads YSLEER. The CDR3 is 14 amino acids. Trimming left V 5 bases short and J 2 bases short, with 11 bases between. CDR3 nucleotide sequence: TGCGCCAGCAGCTTACAGGCTTTCACAGATACGCAGTATTTT. Its protein is CASSLQAFTDTQYF.

This clonotype was seen at least ten times. The chain employs TRBV9 and TRBJ2-2; TRBD2 matches 8 bases. The CDR3 extends over 16 amino acids. CDR1 and CDR2 (germline): SGDLS, YYNGEE. With V trimmed by 4 bases and J by 3 bases, 8 bases remained unmatched. The CDR3 region is CASSFESGGYTGELFF. CDR3 nucleotides: TGTGCCAGCAGCTTTGAAAGCGGGGGTTACACCGGGGAGCTGTTTTTT. Based on the CDR3 plus reference TRBV9 and TRBJ2-2, the full variable domain is DSGVTQTPKHLITATGQRVTLRCSPRSGDLSVYWYQQSLDQGLQFLIQYYNGEERAKGNILERFSAQQFPDLHSELNLSSLELGDSALYFCASSFESGGYTGELFFGEGSRLTVL.

This clonotype was seen at least ten times. The chain carries TRBV12-3 or TRBV12-4 and TRBJ1-6, with 8 bases fitting TRBD1. The J segment lost 8 bases and the V segment lost 3 bases, leaving 6 bases of the junction unmatched. The CDR3 is made up of 15 amino acids. CDR3 nucleotides: TGTGCCAGCAGTTTCCAGACAGGGGCAGATTCACCCCTCCACTTT. Its translation is CASSFQTGADSPLHF.

In this sample, this clonotype turned up a few times. Possible read error: a much larger clone is one base away. The chain combines TRBV7-3 with TRBJ1-2; 7 bases line up with TRBD1. Losses at the gene ends were 3 bases for V and 6 bases for J; bases not matched to a gene: 13. CDR1 is SGHTA and CDR2 is FQGTGA in the germline V gene. This CDR3 has 16 residues. The CDR3 region has the DNA TGTGCCAGCAGCTTTACGGTCCCGACAGGGAAAGATGGCTACACCTTC. Translation gives CASSFTVPTGKDGYTF.

V usage is TRBV6-5 and J usage is TRBJ2-7; D remains unclear. With 0 bases removed from V and 7 bases from J, the gap between germline ends came to 10 bases. CDR1 is MNHEY, CDR2 SVGAGI, per germline. The CDR3 is 13 amino acids. The CDR3 DNA reads as TGTGCCAGCAGTTACTCGAGGTCGGGTGAGCAGTACTTC. Encoded protein: CASSYSRSGEQYF.

This clonotype was observed many times. The chain has TRBV24-1 and TRBJ2-1; D not certain. V shed 4 bases and J shed 8 bases, with 11 bases lying between them. Germline loops: CDR1 KGHDR, CDR2 SFDVKD. The CDR3 sequence is 13 residues long. CDR3 DNA sequence: TGTGCCACCAGTGAAACAAACACGGATGAGCAGTTCTTC. Its translation is CATSETNTDEQFF.

Many counts were recorded for this clonotype. This chain uses TRBV27 with TRBJ1-5; no clear D gene. Per germline, CDR1 MNHEY and CDR2 SMNVEV (reference sequence). CDR3 size: 14 residues. V lost 7 bases to trimming and J lost 0 bases, with 10 bases between them. The CDR3 DNA is TGTGCCAGCATAAGCGGAATTAGCAATCAGCCCCAGCATTTT. Translated, it gives CASISGISNQPQHF.

This clonotype was picked up many times. This rearrangement joins TRBV10-3 to TRBJ2-7; D is uncertain. V shed 2 bases and J shed 9 bases, with 11 bases lying between them. The CDR3 length is 12 residues. Germline V CDR1 and CDR2: ENHRY, SYGVKD. The chain's CDR3 is CAISERPVGQYF. The CDR3 DNA follows: TGTGCCATCAGTGAGAGGCCCGTGGGGCAGTACTTC.

This clonotype was observed many times. The chain has TRBV20-1 and TRBJ1-6; TRBD1 might be the D (6 bases). This CDR3 contains 14 residues. Germline values: CDR1 DFQATT, CDR2 SNEGSKA (reference sequence). Between the trimmed V and J ends, which lost 5 bases and 2 bases, there was a span of 10 bases. The CDR3 loop reads CSALRGPYNSPLHF. DNA of the CDR3: TGCAGTGCTCTCAGGGGTCCCTATAATTCACCCCTCCACTTT.

This clonotype was recorded many times. J is TRBJ2-4 and V is TRBV6-6; TRBD1 aligns across 8 bases. This CDR3 comprises 12 residues. The V gene's germline CDR1 is MNHNY and CDR2 SVGAGI (reference sequence). Trimming cost V 6 bases and J 8 bases; bases outside gene matches: 3. As DNA, the CDR3 is TGTGCCAGCAGCCCGACAGGGGACATTCAGTACTTC. Protein: CASSPTGDIQYF.

This clonotype was picked up many times. The chain recombines TRBV28 with TRBJ1-2; D is perhaps TRBD1 (5 bases). Germline V gene sequence: CDR1 MDHEN, CDR2 SYDVKM. The length of the CDR3 is 13 residues. Trimming cost V 6 bases and J 4 bases, with 12 bases left between them. This CDR3 is CASRERDPYGYTF. The CDR3 DNA sequence: TGTGCCAGCAGAGAACGGGACCCCTATGGCTACACCTTC.

V usage is TRBV11-2 and J usage is TRBJ2-7; weak D call: TRBD2 (6 bases). The germline V gene encodes CDR1 SGHAT and CDR2 FQNNGV. Trimming took off 0 bases at V and 3 bases at J, with 9 bases between the two ends. The CDR3 has 14 amino acids. Written as DNA, the CDR3 is TGTGCCAGCAGCTTAGATGCGGGGTTCTACGAGCAGTACTTC. Translating it yields CASSLDAGFYEQYF.

This clonotype occurred many times. The rearrangement joins TRBV5-1 to TRBJ2-6; D remains unclear. The CDR3 is 16 amino acids. V shed 0 bases and J shed 0 bases, with 7 bases lying between them. The V gene's germline CDR1 is SGHRS and CDR2 YFSETQ. The chain's CDR3 is CASSLGDNSGANVLTF. CDR3 in DNA: TGCGCCAGCAGCTTGGGTGACAACTCTGGGGCCAACGTCCTGACTTTC. The whole variable domain, filled in from reference TRBV5-1 and TRBJ2-6, reads KAGVTQTPRYLIKTRGQQVTLSCSPISGHRSVSWYQQTPGQGLQFLFEYFSETQRNKGNFPGRFSGRQFSNSRSEMNVSTLELGDSALYLCASSLGDNSGANVLTFGAGSRLTVL.

In this sample, this clonotype turned up many times. V usage is TRBV7-9 and J usage is TRBJ1-4; 9 bases are shared with TRBD1. Trimming took 5 bases from V and 8 from J; bases not matched to a gene: 9. Germline CDR1 SEHNR, CDR2 FQNEAQ (reference sequence). This CDR3 has 15 residues. The CDR3 reads CASSPNRGLGEKLFF. CDR3 coding DNA: TGTGCCAGCAGCCCGAACAGGGGGCTCGGGGAAAAACTGTTTTTT.

This clonotype was observed at least ten times. The rearrangement links TRBV4-2 to TRBJ1-2, with TRBD1 as a possible D gene (5 bases). The CDR3 covers 14 residues. Looked up from germline, CDR1 is LGHNA and CDR2 is YNFKEQ. V was clipped by 6 bases and J by 5 bases, with 16 bases between them. The CDR3 spells CASSRVGVEYGYTF. The CDR3, as DNA: TGTGCCAGCAGTAGAGTGGGGGTTGAGTATGGCTACACCTTC.

In its sample, this clonotype was seen many times. The chain combines TRBV6-2 or TRBV6-3 with TRBJ2-7; D not resolved. V lost 2 bases to trimming and J lost 4 bases, with 15 bases between them. The CDR3 is made up of 15 amino acids. Germline loops: CDR1 MNHEY, CDR2 SVGEGT. CDR3 region: CASSYPPDSSYEQYF. The DNA for the CDR3 is TGTGCCAGCAGTTACCCCCCGGATTCCTCGTACGAGCAGTACTTC.

This clonotype appeared many times. The chain combines TRBV6-5 with TRBJ1-2; unclear D gene. The CDR3 runs 15 residues. Trimming left V 0 bases short and J 5 bases short, with 13 bases between. Germline lookup yields CDR1 MNHEY and CDR2 SVGAGI. CDR3 in DNA: TGTGCCAGCAGTTACTCGGAGACACCCTTTTATGGCTACACCTTC. Amino acids: CASSYSETPFYGYTF.

This clonotype appeared many times. J is TRBJ1-6 and V is TRBV10-3; 7 bases align to TRBD1. The CDR3 is made up of 18 amino acids. V dropped 2 bases and J dropped 0; count of bases not matched to a gene: 7. The germline V gene has CDR1 ENHRY and CDR2 SYGVKD. The CDR3 protein is CAISERAGGSSYNSPLHF. For the CDR3, the DNA is TGTGCCATCAGTGAGAGGGCAGGGGGTAGCTCCTATAATTCACCCCTCCACTTT.

This clonotype was recorded at least ten times. The chain uses TRBV7-9 and TRBJ1-2; D unresolved. This CDR3 is 13 amino acids long. Trimming left V 3 bases short and J 7 bases short, with 12 bases between. Germline CDR1 and CDR2: SEHNR and FQNEAQ (reference sequence). The DNA of the CDR3 is TGTGCCAGCAGCTTTGCAGCTCTAGGTGGCTACACCTTC. The encoded protein is CASSFAALGGYTF.

This clonotype appeared many times. V usage is TRBV5-1 and J usage is TRBJ2-5; D uncertain. The CDR3 runs 14 residues. V dropped 0 bases and J dropped 1 base, with 7 bases sitting between them. CDR1 and CDR2 from the germline V gene are SGHRS and YFSETQ. Written as DNA, the CDR3 is TGCGCCAGCAGCTTGGTGGGCTTCCAAGAGACCCAGTACTTC. This encodes CASSLVGFQETQYF.

This clonotype appeared many times. The CDR3 coding sequence is TGTGCCAGCAGCCAAGGGGGGACGAGCTATGGCTACACCTTC. This gives the protein CASSQGGTSYGYTF. V is TRBV4-2 and J is TRBJ1-2; the D gene is possibly TRBD1 (5 bases). Germline loops: CDR1 LGHNA, CDR2 YNFKEQ. This CDR3 has 14 residues. V lost 1 base and J lost 4, with 10 bases in between.

This sequence joins TRBV12-5 and TRBJ2-2; D remains ambiguous. CDR3 length: 16 residues. Between the trimmed V and J ends, which lost 2 bases and 0 bases, there was a span of 10 bases. CDR1 is LGHNT and CDR2 is FRNRAP in the germline V gene. CDR3 sequence reads: CASGLSSGANTGELFF. DNA of the CDR3: TGTGCTAGTGGTTTGTCGTCAGGAGCGAACACCGGGGAGCTGTTTTTT.